Below, 5 T cell receptor beta chains from the same sample are listed, as sequenced in a study of blood T cell repertoires in COVID-19. Method: immunoSEQ multiplex PCR; TCRdb's copy keeps in-frame clones and lacks some. There are around 270,000 clones in the sample; around 87% occur only once, and about 2.5% lies in the top ten. The sequenced sample consisted of peripheral blood. The receptors come from a woman in her forties or fifties with acute or convalescent COVID-19.

The rearrangement links TRBV7-6 to TRBJ2-2; the D gene is possibly TRBD1 (5 bases). V shed 5 bases and J shed 3 bases, with 10 bases lying between them. CDR1 SGHVS and CDR2 FNYEAQ come from the germline V gene. The CDR3 spans 14 residues. DNA of the CDR3: TGTGCCAGCAGCATAACAGGCGACACCGGGGAGCTGTTTTTT. Translated, it gives CASSITGDTGELFF.

The chain recombines TRBV5-1 with TRBJ2-7; possibly TRBD1 for D (6 bases). The length of the CDR3 is 15 residues. V lost 0 bases, J lost 2 bases, and 12 bases lay in between. Germline CDR1 SGHRS, CDR2 YFSETQ. In DNA form, the CDR3 reads TGCGCCAGCAGCTTGGCCGACAGGAATACCTACGAGCAGTACTTC. Translated: CASSLADRNTYEQYF.

The chain employs TRBV27 and TRBJ2-7; 7 positions match TRBD1. The CDR3 length is 14 residues. V lost 7 bases and J lost 4; bases outside the gene matches: 10. Germline CDR1 MNHEY, CDR2 SMNVEV (reference sequence). CDR3 nucleotide sequence: TGTGCCAGCACCAGACAGGGCCGAGCGTACGAGCAGTACTTC. Translating it yields CASTRQGRAYEQYF.

V gene TRBV9 combines with J gene TRBJ2-2; TRBD2 is a possible D gene (6 bases). This CDR3 has 15 amino acids. CDR1 and CDR2 from the germline V gene are SGDLS and YYNGEE. V lost 0 bases to trimming and J lost 5 bases, with 11 bases between them. CDR3 coding DNA: TGTGCCAGCAGCGTAGAACCTAGCGAGACCGGGGAGCTGTTTTTT. Translated, it gives CASSVEPSETGELFF.

The V call is TRBV30, the J call TRBJ1-2; a possible D gene is TRBD1 (5 bases). This CDR3 has 11 residues. V was cut by 4 bases and J by 7 bases, with 10 bases left in between. Looked up from germline, CDR1 is GTSNPN and CDR2 is SVGIG (reference sequence). CDR3 DNA sequence: TGTGCCTGGACGCACGGGGGTGGCTACACCTTC. Residues: CAWTHGGGYTF. Supplemented by reference TRBV30 and TRBJ1-2, the full variable domain reads SQTIHQWPATLVQPVGSPLSLECTVEGTSNPNLYWYRQAAGRGLQLLFYSVGIGQISSEVPQNLSASRPQDRQFILSSKKLLLSDSGFYLCAWTHGGGYTFGSGTRLTVV.